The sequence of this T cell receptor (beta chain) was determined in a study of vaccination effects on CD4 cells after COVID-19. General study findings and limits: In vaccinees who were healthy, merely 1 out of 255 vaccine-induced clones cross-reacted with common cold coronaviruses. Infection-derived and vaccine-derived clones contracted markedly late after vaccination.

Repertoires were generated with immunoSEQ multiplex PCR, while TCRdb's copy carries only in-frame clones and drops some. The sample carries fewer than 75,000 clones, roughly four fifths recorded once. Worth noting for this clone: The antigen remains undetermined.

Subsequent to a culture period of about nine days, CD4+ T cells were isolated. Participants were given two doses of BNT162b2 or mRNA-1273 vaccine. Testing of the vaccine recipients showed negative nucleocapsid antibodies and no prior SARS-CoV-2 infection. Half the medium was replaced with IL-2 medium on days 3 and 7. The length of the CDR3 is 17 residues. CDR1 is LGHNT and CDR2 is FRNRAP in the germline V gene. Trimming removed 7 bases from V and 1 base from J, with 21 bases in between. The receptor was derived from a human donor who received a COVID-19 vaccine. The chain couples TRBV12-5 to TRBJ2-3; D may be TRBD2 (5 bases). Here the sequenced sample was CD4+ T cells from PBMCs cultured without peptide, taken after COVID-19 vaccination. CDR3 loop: CASAPRVGARGTDTQYF. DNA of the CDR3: TGTGCTAGTGCCCCCCGGGTGGGCGCGCGGGGCACAGATACGCAGTATTTT.